The rows below give T cell receptor beta chains drawn from one sample of a study of T cell responses to AZD1222 COVID-19 vaccine. This table comes from immunoSEQ multiplex PCR, and its TCRdb copy is limited to in-frame clones, with some not included. The table records 120,000 or so clones, over 75% of them present only once. Sequenced here: peripheral blood, sampled on day 0 of AZD1222 vaccination. The receptor set was obtained from an adult in good health. Each CDR3 is given with its conserved first and last residue. Fields, in order: V gene, D gene, clone size, J gene, CDR3 DNA, CDR3 protein. The D gene is left open where the match is weak. A clone size is listed for some rows: how often the clone was seen (once, few, many), or a class if it is expanded.

V: TRBV5-5; D: -; size: -; J: TRBJ1-1; DNA: TGTGCCAGCAGCTCCCAGTTGGGGGCTGAAGCTTTCTTT; CDR3: CASSSQLGAEAFF
V: TRBV5-8; D: TRBD2; size: -; J: TRBJ2-5; DNA: TGTGCCAGCAGCTTGGGAGCTAGCGGGGGAGAGACCCAGTACTTC; CDR3: CASSLGASGGETQYF
V: TRBV5-4; D: -; size: -; J: TRBJ2-5; DNA: TGTGCCAGCAGCTTGGCTCAGCAAGAGACCCAGTACTTC; CDR3: CASSLAQQETQYF
V: TRBV10-2; D: -; size: -; J: TRBJ2-5; DNA: TGCGCCAGCAACCTGAGGGGCGGGGTCTCCGTTTGGGAGACCCAGTACTTC; CDR3: CASNLRGGVSVWETQYF
V: TRBV19; D: TRBD2; size: -; J: TRBJ2-1; DNA: TGTGCCAGTAGTAAAGCCCCACTAGCGGGAGGGCCCAATAATGAGCAGTTCTTC; CDR3: CASSKAPLAGGPNNEQFF
V: TRBV14; D: -; size: -; J: TRBJ2-7; DNA: TGTGCCAGCAGCCAAGATATTAGCAGGAGCTCCTACGAGCAGTACTTC; CDR3: CASSQDISRSSYEQYF
V: TRBV28; D: -; size: -; J: TRBJ1-1; DNA: TGTGCCAGCAGTATAACAGGGAACACTGAAGCTTTCTTT; CDR3: CASSITGNTEAFF
V: TRBV6-5; D: TRBD1; size: -; J: TRBJ2-2; DNA: TGTGCCAGCAGATCGCAGGGGGCGTACACCGGGGAGCTGTTTTTT; CDR3: CASRSQGAYTGELFF
V: TRBV18; D: TRBD1; size: -; J: TRBJ2-1; DNA: TGTGCCAGCCGGACTGGGACAGGGGACTTCAATGAGCAGTTCTTC; CDR3: CASRTGTGDFNEQFF
V: TRBV3-1/TRBV3-2; D: -; size: -; J: TRBJ2-7; DNA: TGTGCCAGCAGCCCAGCAATGGGCGGGACCTACGAGCAGTACTTC; CDR3: CASSPAMGGTYEQYF
V: TRBV27; D: -; size: many; J: TRBJ1-5; DNA: TGTGCCAGCGGATCGCAGATCAATCAGCCCCAGCATTTT; CDR3: CASGSQINQPQHF
V: TRBV5-4; D: TRBD1; size: -; J: TRBJ1-6; DNA: TGTGCCAGCAGCTCGACCCGACAGGGGGCAGGGAATTCACCCCTCCACTTT; CDR3: CASSSTRQGAGNSPLHF
V: TRBV7-9; D: -; size: -; J: TRBJ2-5; DNA: TGTGCCAGCAGCCCGAAGACCGGGATCCGGACCCAGTACTTC; CDR3: CASSPKTGIRTQYF
V: TRBV3-1/TRBV3-2; D: TRBD1; size: -; J: TRBJ1-5; DNA: TGTGCCAGCAGCCGACACGGACAGGGTGAGCATCAGCCCCAGCATTTT; CDR3: CASSRHGQGEHQPQHF
V: TRBV7-2; D: -; size: -; J: TRBJ1-5; DNA: TGTGCCAGCAGCTTAGACGGACCACCGCCCAATCAGCCCCAGCATTTT; CDR3: CASSLDGPPPNQPQHF
V: TRBV4-3; D: TRBD2; size: few; J: TRBJ2-2; DNA: TGCGCCAGCAGCCAAGCGGGCGGGAGATTAACCGGGGAGCTGTTTTTT; CDR3: CASSQAGGRLTGELFF
V: TRBV3-1/TRBV3-2; D: -; size: once; J: TRBJ2-7; DNA: TGTGCCAGCAGCTCCCGGACTCTTTCCTACGAGCAGTACTTC; CDR3: CASSSRTLSYEQYF
V: TRBV19; D: -; size: once; J: TRBJ1-5; DNA: TGTGCCAGTAGTATAGCTGGCAGCAGCAATCAGCCCCAGCATTTT; CDR3: CASSIAGSSNQPQHF